These 7 T cell receptor beta chains were sequenced from one sample in a study of shared clonotypes between healthy human individuals. CD45RO-negative, CCR7-selected cells formed the naive CD8 fraction, which excluded terminally differentiated effector memory CD45RA+ cells. This table comes from immunoSEQ multiplex PCR, and its TCRdb copy is limited to in-frame clones, with some not included. This table has some 2,000,000 clones, about 94% appearing once. The material sequenced was naive CD8+ T cells sorted from blood. Every receptor here comes from a man aged 18 to 30 in good health.

This clone was counted a single time. This chain connects TRBV7-9 to TRBJ1-4; weak D call: TRBD1 (5 bases). Trimming took 3 bases from V and 5 from J, leaving 16 bases between them. Germline CDR1 SEHNR, CDR2 FQNEAQ (reference sequence). The CDR3 is 16 residues long. For the CDR3, the DNA is TGTGCCAGCAGCTTCGGGGGAACGGGATGGAATGAAAAACTGTTTTTT. It encodes CASSFGGTGWNEKLFF.

The chain uses TRBV15 and TRBJ1-5; 8 bases match TRBD1. Germline V gene lookup returns CDR1 LNHNV and CDR2 YYDKDF (reference sequence). V lost 0 bases, J lost 7 bases, and 5 bases stayed unmatched. The CDR3 loop spans 15 amino acids. CDR3 sequence (DNA): TGTGCCACCAGCAGAGACGGACAGGGCGGCCAGCCCCAGCATTTT. The encoded protein is CATSRDGQGGQPQHF.

The rearrangement links TRBV29-1 to TRBJ2-2; D is unresolved. CDR3 size: 12 residues. Trimming shortened V by 3 bases and J by 7 bases, and 9 bases separated the two germline ends. Germline CDR1 and CDR2: SQVTM and ANQGSEA. The CDR3 bases are TGCAGCGTTGAGCGAGGAAGCGGGGAGCTGTTTTTT. Its translation: CSVERGSGELFF.

The V and J genes are TRBV6-5 and TRBJ2-7, with D hard to call. Trimming removed 6 bases at V and 5 bases at J, with 17 bases between. This CDR3 comprises 14 residues. Germline CDR1 reads MNHEY; CDR2 reads SVGAGI. The DNA for the CDR3 is TGTGCCAGCAGCCCCGGACGGCCAATGGACGAGCAGTACTTC. Its translation: CASSPGRPMDEQYF.

The V and J genes are TRBV27 and TRBJ2-7; possibly TRBD2 for D (6 bases). The CDR3 is 13 amino acids. Germline CDR1 and CDR2: MNHEY and SMNVEV (reference sequence). With 2 bases removed from V and 6 bases from J, the gap between germline ends came to 11 bases. The CDR3 region is CASSLGSTSEQYF. The CDR3 bases are TGTGCCAGCAGTTTAGGGTCGACTAGCGAGCAGTACTTC.

The J gene is TRBJ2-5, the V gene TRBV7-6; TRBD2 matches at 8 bases. This CDR3 contains 15 residues. V trimming: 5 bases; J trimming: 4 bases; junction bases outside the gene matches: 9. Per the germline V gene, CDR1 is SGHVS and CDR2 is FNYEAQ. The CDR3 reads CASSPEGLAGETQYF. In DNA form, the CDR3 reads TGTGCCAGCAGCCCCGAGGGGCTAGCGGGAGAGACCCAGTACTTC. Drawing the rest from reference TRBV7-6 and TRBJ2-5, the complete variable domain is GAGVSQSPRYKVTKRGQDVALRCDPISGHVSLYWYRQALGQGPEFLTYFNYEAQQDKSGLPNDRFSAERPEGSISTLTIQRTEQRDSAMYRCASSPEGLAGETQYFGPGTRLLVL.

The chain links TRBV5-6 to TRBJ2-5; 9 bases agree with TRBD2. There are 15 residues in the CDR3. CDR1 is SGHDT and CDR2 is YYEEEE in the germline V gene. V trimming: 2 bases; J trimming: 5 bases; junction bases outside the gene matches: 7. As DNA, the CDR3 is TGTGCCAGCAGCTTTTGGAGCGGGGGGCCGGAGACCCAGTACTTC. It specifies CASSFWSGGPETQYF.